Listed here are 30 T cell receptor beta chains from one sample, sequenced in a study of T-cell memory formation after mild COVID-19. MiXCR, run by TCRdb on the 5' RACE reads, gives a single entry per CDR3 protein. The top ten hold 2.5% to 3.5% of the sample, which has some 210,000 distinct CDR3 sequences, roughly 10% seen once. Input material: PBMCs or a T cell subset sorted from them (not recorded which). These receptors came from a man aged 18 to 35 who had mild COVID-19 (a few samples of this study predate the infection). Cell type and time point are not known.

The V and J genes are TRBV20-1 and TRBJ2-7; perhaps TRBD1 as D (8 bases). Looked up from germline, CDR1 is DFQATT and CDR2 is SNEGSKA (reference sequence). V shed 4 bases and J shed 3 bases, with 13 bases lying between them. There are 13 residues in the CDR3. The CDR3 DNA reads TGCAGTGCTAAGCGGGGACAGGACTACGAGCAGTACTTC. Encoded protein: CSAKRGQDYEQYF.

The genes are TRBV4-2 and TRBJ2-3; TRBD2 matches 7 bases. Germline CDR1 LGHNA, CDR2 YNFKEQ. The ends lost 1 base at V and 0 bases at J; junction bases unmatched: 7. CDR3 length equals 17 residues. This CDR3 reads CASSQGASGVSTDTQYF. The CDR3 nucleotides are TGTGCCAGCAGCCAAGGTGCAAGCGGGGTTAGCACAGATACGCAGTATTTT.

V and J are TRBV5-4 and TRBJ2-3, with 11 bases fitting TRBD2. The CDR3 spans 15 residues. V shed 3 bases, J shed 5 bases, and the junction held 5 bases outside the gene matches. Germline V gene lookup returns CDR1 SGHNT and CDR2 YYREEE (reference sequence). The CDR3 spells CASSYSGGAEDTQYF. DNA for the CDR3: TGTGCCAGCAGCTATAGCGGGGGGGCTGAAGATACGCAGTATTTT.

The table lists this clonotype with a few counts. This chain links TRBV4-2 with TRBJ2-4; TRBD2 aligns across 9 bases. The germline CDR1 and CDR2 sequences are LGHNA and YNFKEQ. The CDR3 is 16 amino acids. J gave up 5 bases and V 1 base, and 6 bases lay outside the gene matches. CDR3 bases: TGTGCCAGCAGCCAAGTGGCGGGGGGGCCCCAAAACATTCAGTACTTC. Its translation is CASSQVAGGPQNIQYF.

CDR3 in amino acids: CASSLVPVNYGYTF. CDR3 bases: TGTGCCAGCAGCTTAGTCCCAGTGAACTATGGCTACACCTTC. The chain combines TRBV7-2 with TRBJ1-2; no firm D call. Germline loops: CDR1 SGHTA, CDR2 FQGNSA. The CDR3 runs to 14 residues. The germline V and J ends were trimmed by 1 base and 2 bases, with 8 bases remaining between them.

This clonotype was seen more than once but under ten times. The chain carries TRBV10-3 and TRBJ1-2; tentatively, D is TRBD1 (5 bases). This CDR3 has 16 amino acids. Between the trimmed V and J ends, which lost 0 bases and 5 bases, there was a span of 16 bases. Looked up from germline, CDR1 is ENHRY and CDR2 is SYGVKD. Here the CDR3 DNA reads TGTGCCATCAGTGAGTCGTCTCAGGGCCTCGGATATGGCTACACCTTC. This sequence encodes CAISESSQGLGYGYTF.

This clonotype was counted only a few times. The chain uses TRBV12-3 or TRBV12-4 and TRBJ2-3; TRBD1 aligns across 8 bases. The V segment lost 2 bases and the J segment 4 bases; nucleotides outside the gene matches: 8. The length of the CDR3 is 16 residues. The CDR3 DNA sequence: TGTGCCAGCAGTTTATGGGGTGCAGGGGGCGCAGATACGCAGTATTTT. It translates to CASSLWGAGGADTQYF.

V usage is TRBV3-1 and J usage is TRBJ2-7, with 7 bases matching TRBD1. Trimming took 4 bases from V and 6 from J; bases not matched to a gene: 9. This CDR3 spans 14 amino acids. Per the germline V gene, CDR1 is LGHDT and CDR2 is YNNKEL (reference sequence). The CDR3 reads CASSRGTVGAEQYV. The CDR3 DNA reads TGTGCCAGCAGCCGAGGGACAGTGGGGGCCGAGCAGTACGTC.

Many counts were recorded for this clonotype. The chain uses TRBV10-2 and TRBJ2-5; 12 bases are a match to TRBD2. With 2 bases clipped from V and 5 bases from J, the junction kept 12 bases outside the gene matches. CDR1 WSHSY and CDR2 SAAADI come from the germline V gene. The CDR3 runs to 18 residues. CDR3 loop: CASSEGRLAGAPRETQYF. CDR3 bases: TGCGCCAGCAGTGAGGGGAGACTAGCGGGGGCCCCGCGGGAGACCCAGTACTTC.

The chain joins TRBV20-1 to TRBJ2-5; unclear D gene. Trimming removed 8 bases from V and 2 bases from J, with 12 bases in between. CDR1 DFQATT and CDR2 SNEGSKA come from the germline V gene (reference sequence). The CDR3 is 12 residues long. CDR3 coding DNA: TGCAGTCGTCGGGTGGTTCAAGAGACCCAGTACTTC. Protein: CSRRVVQETQYF.

V usage is TRBV7-9 and J usage is TRBJ2-7, with 9 bases matching TRBD1. CDR3 size: 16 residues. V was clipped by 1 base and J by 1 base; unmatched bases: 5. Germline V gene lookup returns CDR1 SEHNR and CDR2 FQNEAQ (reference sequence). The CDR3 sequence: CASSLDTGGASYEQYF. The DNA of the CDR3 is TGTGCCAGCAGCTTAGATACAGGGGGCGCTTCCTACGAGCAGTACTTC.

This clonotype was seen ten or more times. The V call is TRBV20-1, the J call TRBJ1-5; TRBD1 aligns across 9 bases. With 6 bases clipped from V and 11 bases from J, the junction kept 14 bases outside the gene matches. This CDR3 has 14 amino acids. In germline, CDR1 is DFQATT, CDR2 SNEGSKA (reference sequence). The CDR3 here is CSAASGQGIRSQHF. CDR3 nucleotide sequence: TGCAGTGCCGCCTCGGGACAGGGAATACGGTCCCAGCATTTT.

In its sample, this clonotype was seen a few times. The rearrangement links TRBV6-1 to TRBJ1-1; D is unresolved. V was clipped by 4 bases and J by 1 base, with 10 bases between them. This CDR3 is 14 amino acids long. CDR1 is MNHNS, CDR2 SASEGT, per germline. CDR3 region: CASSGVPRNTEAFF. The CDR3 coding sequence is TGTGCCAGCAGTGGAGTCCCTAGGAACACTGAAGCTTTCTTT.

This clonotype was detected only a few times. V gene TRBV12-3 or TRBV12-4 combines with J gene TRBJ1-1; a possible D gene is TRBD1 (6 bases). The length of the CDR3 is 13 residues. Trimming cost V 3 bases and J 10 bases, with 15 bases left between them. DNA of the CDR3: TGTGCCAGCAGTTTGGGCAGGGGCTTTCTAGCTTTCTTT. It encodes CASSLGRGFLAFF.

This clonotype was seen many times. The chain employs TRBV4-1 and TRBJ1-1, with TRBD1 as a possible D gene (5 bases). CDR1 and CDR2 from the germline V gene are MGHRA and YSYEKL. The CDR3 sequence is 16 residues long. V was clipped by 1 base and J by 3 bases, with 15 bases between them. The CDR3 here is CASSQGSGNVYTEAFF. In DNA form, the CDR3 reads TGCGCCAGCAGCCAAGGGTCAGGGAACGTCTACACTGAAGCTTTCTTT.

V gene TRBV11-2 combines with J gene TRBJ1-2, with no clear D. The CDR3 totals 15 residues. Germline-derived CDR1 and CDR2 are SGHAT and FQNNGV. V was shortened by 0 bases and J by 7 bases, with 15 bases between the two germline ends. This CDR3 is CASSLDRARVSGYTF. CDR3 nucleotides: TGTGCCAGCAGCTTAGATAGGGCAAGAGTTTCTGGCTACACCTTC.

The table lists this clonotype with a few counts. The gene calls are TRBV24-1 and TRBJ1-6, with D hard to call. Germline lookup yields CDR1 KGHDR and CDR2 SFDVKD. Trimming removed 6 bases at V and 7 bases at J, with 15 bases between. This CDR3 has 15 residues. CDR3 residues: CATSRPDTWNSPLHF. As DNA, the CDR3 is TGTGCCACCAGTAGGCCCGATACCTGGAATTCACCCCTCCACTTT.

The chain links TRBV25-1 to TRBJ1-2, with a weak D call TRBD1 (5 bases). Germline V gene sequence: CDR1 MGHDK, CDR2 SYGVNS. V lost 6 bases to trimming and J lost 7 bases, with 15 bases between them. CDR3 length: 13 amino acids. CDR3 loop: CASSEETEGGYTF. CDR3 nucleotide sequence: TGTGCCAGCAGCGAAGAGACAGAAGGTGGCTACACCTTC.

This chain links TRBV4-1 with TRBJ2-5; 7 bases agree with TRBD1. Trimming took 4 bases from V and 3 from J; bases not matched to a gene: 5. This CDR3 has 14 residues. Germline assignment: CDR1 MGHRA and CDR2 YSYEKL. The CDR3, as DNA: TGCGCCAGCAGCCTACAGGGGTCGAAAGAGACCCAGTACTTC. Encoded protein: CASSLQGSKETQYF.

The V call is TRBV3-2, the J call TRBJ2-5; the tabulated D call, TRBD1, remains unverified against the DNA. TRBV3-2 is shown as a pseudogene. This CDR3 is 13 amino acids long. The CDR3 is CASSHGQVETQYF. The DNA of the CDR3 is TGTGCCAGCAGCCACGGACAAGTGGAGACCCAGTACTTC.

This clonotype appeared a few times. The chain links TRBV5-4 to TRBJ2-7; D is undetermined. CDR3 length: 11 amino acids. The ends were cut back, 9 bases at V and 4 bases at J, with 11 bases in the middle. Germline CDR1 and CDR2: SGHNT and YYREEE (reference sequence). CDR3 sequence: CATPVVYEQYV. The CDR3 DNA follows: TGTGCCACCCCAGTTGTGTACGAGCAGTACGTC.

For the CDR3, the DNA is TGTGCCAGCAGTCAATCAGGGGGCCGCCTTATCTCTGGAAACACCATATATTTT. As protein: CASSQSGGRLISGNTIYF. The chain carries TRBV7-2 and TRBJ1-3; 8 positions agree with TRBD1. The germline CDR1 and CDR2 sequences are SGHTA and FQGNSA. This CDR3 spans 18 amino acids. The V gene end was trimmed by 6 bases and the J gene end by 0 bases; junction bases not matched to a gene: 13.

This clonotype was seen at least ten times. The chain couples TRBV7-2 to TRBJ1-5, with D hard to call. CDR3 length equals 13 residues. The V gene's germline CDR1 is SGHTA and CDR2 FQGNSA. V was trimmed by 3 bases and J by 3 bases, leaving 6 bases between them. The CDR3 spells CASSFWHNQPQHF. In DNA, the CDR3 is TGTGCCAGCAGCTTCTGGCACAATCAGCCCCAGCATTTT.

The CDR3 loop reads CASSELRGNTEAFF. The CDR3 DNA reads TGTGCCAGCAGTGAACTCAGGGGAAACACTGAAGCTTTCTTT. This chain uses TRBV2 with TRBJ1-1; perhaps TRBD1 as D (6 bases). CDR3 size: 14 residues. The ends were cut back, 2 bases at V and 2 bases at J, with 9 bases in the middle. Germline loops: CDR1 SNHLY, CDR2 FYNNEI.

The chain uses TRBV12-3 or TRBV12-4 and TRBJ1-1; weak D call: TRBD1 (6 bases). The V end was cut by 7 bases, the J end by 4 bases, with 16 bases between. CDR3 length: 14 residues. The DNA of the CDR3 is TGTGCCAGCACTGCCCGAGGGGGGTTCACTGAAGCTTTCTTT. This gives the protein CASTARGGFTEAFF.

This clonotype has only a few counts. The genes are TRBV24-1 and TRBJ2-3; 7 nucleotides line up with TRBD2. There are 15 residues in the CDR3. Germline values: CDR1 KGHDR, CDR2 SFDVKD. J lost 5 bases, V lost 3 bases, and 7 bases had no gene match. CDR3 sequence: CATSDPRGYGDTQYF. The CDR3 DNA reads TGTGCCACCAGTGATCCGCGGGGGTACGGAGATACGCAGTATTTT.

The rearrangement links TRBV14 to TRBJ2-7, with 8 bases identical to TRBD1. The CDR3 runs to 18 residues. CDR1 and CDR2 from the germline V gene are SGHDN and FVKESK. The trim removed 3 bases at V and 3 bases at J, leaving 16 bases unmatched. The CDR3 region is CASSQVQVPSDRDYEQYV. CDR3 in DNA: TGTGCCAGCAGCCAGGTTCAGGTTCCCTCGGACAGGGACTACGAGCAGTACGTC.

This clonotype was counted at least ten times. CDR3 bases: TGTGCCAGCAGCTTAAAAGCGGTCAACTACGAGCAGTACTTC. It translates to CASSLKAVNYEQYF. The genes are TRBV7-6 and TRBJ2-7, with a possible D match to TRBD2 (5 bases). This CDR3 contains 14 residues. Trimming stripped 2 bases from V and 3 bases from J, with 11 bases between. Looked up from germline, CDR1 is SGHVS and CDR2 is FNYEAQ.

This CDR3 reads CASSFNVLPEGHTF. CDR3 coding DNA: TGTGCCAGCAGCTTTAACGTCCTACCTGAAGGTCACACCTTC. The V gene is TRBV7-9, the J gene TRBJ1-2; D gene ambiguous. This CDR3 is 14 amino acids long. CDR1 and CDR2 (germline): SEHNR, FQNEAQ (reference sequence). V was pared by 3 bases and J by 12 bases, with 20 bases between.

The chain links TRBV10-3 to TRBJ2-3; 12 bases match TRBD2. Germline trimming cut 0 bases from V and 5 bases from J; bases unmatched to any gene: 0. Per the germline V gene, CDR1 is ENHRY and CDR2 is SYGVKD. The CDR3 loop spans 15 amino acids. This CDR3 is CAISESTSGGDTQYF. DNA for the CDR3: TGTGCCATCAGTGAGTCGACTAGCGGGGGAGATACGCAGTATTTT.